This entry lists 14 T cell receptor beta chains sequenced from one sample in a study of cytomegalovirus exposure and HLA in healthy donors. TCRdb's table, derived via immunoSEQ multiplex PCR, lists solely in-frame clones and lacks some. The sample carries just under 75,000 clones, about 93% recorded once. Sequencing was carried out using PBMCs. Receptors were obtained from a woman younger than 30 in good health and CMV-seropositive.

The chain combines TRBV28 with TRBJ1-3, with a tentative D call TRBD1 (5 bases). The CDR3 totals 14 residues. V was clipped by 3 bases and J by 9 bases, with 15 bases between them. In germline, CDR1 is MDHEN, CDR2 SYDVKM. CDR3 sequence (DNA): TGTGCCAGCAGTTTTAGGGGCGAAGGAGTCACCATATATTTT. Encoded protein: CASSFRGEGVTIYF.

The chain carries TRBV4-1 and TRBJ2-3; possible D gene TRBD2, 7 bases. V dropped 2 bases and J dropped 6 bases, with 21 bases sitting between them. CDR3 length: 17 residues. CDR1 is MGHRA and CDR2 is YSYEKL in the germline V gene. The CDR3 coding sequence is TGCGCCAGCAGCCAACCCGTGAGGGGGAGGGCCACCGATACGCAGTATTTT. This encodes CASSQPVRGRATDTQYF.

The chain recombines TRBV14 with TRBJ1-4, with 8 bases aligning to TRBD1. The germline V gene encodes CDR1 SGHDN and CDR2 FVKESK. V trimming: 2 bases; J trimming: 8 bases; junction bases outside the gene matches: 4. There are 14 residues in the CDR3. The CDR3 here is CASSQSRTGEKLFF. The CDR3 DNA sequence: TGTGCCAGCAGCCAATCAAGGACAGGGGAAAAACTGTTTTTT.

The chain combines TRBV9 with TRBJ2-1; TRBD1 matches at 9 bases. The CDR3 consists of 15 residues. Unmatched junction bases numbered 10, after V lost 3 bases and J lost 9 bases. CDR1 is SGDLS, CDR2 YYNGEE, per germline. For the CDR3, the DNA is TGTGCCAGCAGCGAACACCCGGGACAGGGCCCTGAGCAGTTCTTC. Its protein is CASSEHPGQGPEQFF.

This chain connects TRBV6-5 to TRBJ2-1, with 8 positions matching TRBD2. The germline V gene encodes CDR1 MNHEY and CDR2 SVGAGI. After removal of 6 bases from V and 2 bases from J, the junction contained 3 bases not matched to a gene. The CDR3 covers 14 residues. CDR3 nucleotides: TGTGCCAGCAGCCCGGGACTAGCCTACAATGAGCAGTTCTTC. Protein sequence: CASSPGLAYNEQFF.

This chain uses TRBV7-8 with TRBJ1-6; TRBD1 matches at 8 bases. Looked up from germline, CDR1 is SGHVS and CDR2 is FQNEAQ. The CDR3 totals 15 residues. After removal of 2 bases from V and 10 bases from J, the junction contained 7 bases not matched to a gene. In DNA form, the CDR3 reads TGTGCCAGCAGCTTACAGACAGGGGCTGGGTCACCCCTCCACTTT. Encoded protein: CASSLQTGAGSPLHF. The full variable domain, with the rest looked up from reference TRBV7-8 and TRBJ1-6, is GAGVSQSPRYKVAKRGQDVALRCDPISGHVSLFWYQQALGQGPEFLTYFQNEAQLDKSGLPSDRFFAERPEGSVSTLKIQRTQQEDSAVYLCASSLQTGAGSPLHFGNGTRLTVT.

The chain carries TRBV5-8 and TRBJ2-5; 15 bases are shared with TRBD2. V dropped 3 bases and J dropped 5; count of bases not matched to a gene: 2. The length of the CDR3 is 15 residues. Germline V CDR1 and CDR2: SGHTS, YDEGEE. In DNA, the CDR3 is TGTGCCAGCAGCTCCGGGACTAGCGGGGGGGAGACCCAGTACTTC. Translation gives CASSSGTSGGETQYF.

V and J are TRBV6-5 and TRBJ1-3; no definite D call. V shed 9 bases and J shed 2 bases, with 11 bases lying between them. The CDR3 runs to 13 residues. CDR1 and CDR2 (germline): MNHEY, SVGAGI. The chain's CDR3 is CASGWRAGNTIYF. Written as DNA, the CDR3 is TGTGCCAGTGGATGGAGGGCTGGAAACACCATATATTTT.

The chain joins TRBV5-1 to TRBJ1-2; a weak D match, TRBD1 (6 bases). The CDR3 extends over 13 amino acids. Deletions cut 4 bases from V and 5 bases from J, with 12 bases between. Per the germline V gene, CDR1 is SGHRS and CDR2 is YFSETQ. The CDR3 region is CASSLITGYGYTF. The CDR3 coding sequence is TGCGCCAGCAGCCTGATTACAGGGTATGGCTACACCTTC.

V usage is TRBV10-3 and J usage is TRBJ1-1, with a possible D match to TRBD1 (5 bases). V lost 2 bases to trimming and J lost 8 bases, with 12 bases between them. In germline, CDR1 is ENHRY, CDR2 SYGVKD. The CDR3 is 13 amino acids. In nucleotides, the CDR3 is TGTGCCATCAGTGAGCCGGGGGTCCGGGAAGCTTTCTTT. Its translation is CAISEPGVREAFF.

The chain links TRBV7-9 to TRBJ1-1, with 7 bases fitting TRBD1. Trimming took 9 bases from V and 1 from J; bases not matched to a gene: 8. Germline V lookup: CDR1 SEHNR, CDR2 FQNEAQ (reference sequence). The CDR3 contains 14 residues. In DNA form, the CDR3 reads TGTGCCAGTGTAAAGGGACAGTCGAACACTGAAGCTTTCTTT. This translates into CASVKGQSNTEAFF.

Only one count was recorded for this clone. The chain recombines TRBV27 with TRBJ2-1; perhaps TRBD2 as D (5 bases). The CDR3 loop spans 16 amino acids. Between the trimmed V and J ends, which lost 0 bases and 2 bases, there was a span of 11 bases. In germline, CDR1 is MNHEY, CDR2 SMNVEV (reference sequence). This CDR3 reads CASSLSPRGTYNEQFF. The CDR3 DNA sequence: TGTGCCAGCAGTTTATCGCCCCGGGGTACCTACAATGAGCAGTTCTTC.

This chain joins TRBV14 and TRBJ1-6; D not certain. Trimming shortened V by 3 bases and J by 6 bases, and 21 bases separated the two germline ends. CDR1 is SGHDN, CDR2 FVKESK, per germline. CDR3 length: 18 amino acids. CDR3 residues: CASSQELETGRRNSPLHF. The CDR3 DNA reads as TGTGCCAGCAGCCAGGAACTTGAGACGGGGAGGCGTAATTCACCCCTCCACTTT.

The genes are TRBV9 and TRBJ1-1, with 10 bases lining up with TRBD1. This CDR3 is 12 amino acids long. J gave up 11 bases and V 4 bases, and 5 bases lay outside the gene matches. The V gene's germline CDR1 is SGDLS and CDR2 YYNGEE. The CDR3 DNA reads TGTGCCAGCAGCTCCGGACAGGGGGTTGCTTTCTTT. Encoded protein: CASSSGQGVAFF.